This is a list of T cell receptor beta chains from one sample in a study of cytomegalovirus exposure and HLA in healthy donors. Some clones are missing from TCRdb's copy, which holds only in-frame ones; the method was immunoSEQ multiplex PCR. Altogether almost 200,000 clones are present, roughly 79% being singletons, with the ten largest covering 1.5% to 2%. Material: PBMCs. Receptors were obtained from a man aged 30-40 years in good health and CMV-seronegative. CDR3s include the opening cysteine and the closing phenylalanine or tryptophan. Fields, in order: D gene, J gene, V gene, CDR3 length, clone size, CDR3 protein, CDR3 DNA. The D gene is left open where the match is weak. Size is omitted from some rows. Given values are once, few, many or a class for expanded clones.

D: .
J: TRBJ2-2
V: TRBV5-1
length: 13
size: .
CDR3: CASSLVSTGELFF
DNA: TGCGCCAGCAGCTTGGTCTCTACCGGGGAGCTGTTTTTT

D: .
J: TRBJ2-3
V: TRBV7-9
length: 17
size: .
CDR3: CASSLARGGLRTDTQYF
DNA: TGTGCCAGCAGCTTAGCGCGAGGGGGACTACGCACAGATACGCAGTATTTT

D: .
J: TRBJ2-3
V: TRBV28
length: 13
size: .
CDR3: CASSTPRSDTQYF
DNA: TGTGCCAGCAGTACCCCTAGGTCAGATACGCAGTATTTT

D: TRBD1
J: TRBJ1-4
V: TRBV5-1
length: 15
size: .
CDR3: CASRSTGQLNEKLFF
DNA: TGCGCCAGCAGGTCCACGGGACAGCTAAATGAAAAACTGTTTTTT

D: .
J: TRBJ2-1
V: TRBV2
length: 15
size: .
CDR3: CASSLAVSSYNEQFF
DNA: TGTGCCAGCAGTTTAGCGGTGAGCTCCTACAATGAGCAGTTCTTC

D: .
J: TRBJ1-2
V: TRBV1
length: 16
size: few
CDR3: CTSSQPICREGWGYTF
DNA: TGCACCAGCAGCCAACCAATTTGCAGGGAAGGATGGGGCTACACCTTC

D: .
J: TRBJ1-1
V: TRBV5-1
length: 14
size: few
CDR3: CASSLLGADTEAFF
DNA: TGCGCCAGCAGCTTGCTTGGGGCAGACACTGAAGCTTTCTTT

D: TRBD2
J: TRBJ2-2
V: TRBV5-5
length: 17
size: .
CDR3: CASSLGGWEGSTGELFF
DNA: TGTGCCAGCAGCTTGGGCGGATGGGAGGGTAGCACCGGGGAGCTGTTTTTT

D: TRBD2
J: TRBJ2-5
V: TRBV5-1
length: 16
size: few
CDR3: CASSSQTSGTQETQYF
DNA: TGCGCCAGCAGCTCCCAGACTAGCGGGACCCAAGAGACCCAGTACTTC

D: .
J: TRBJ1-1
V: TRBV7-8
length: 13
size: .
CDR3: CASSFRRGTEAFF
DNA: TGTGCCAGCAGCTTCCGGCGAGGGACTGAAGCTTTCTTT

D: TRBD1
J: TRBJ1-3
V: TRBV18
length: 16
size: .
CDR3: CASSPPTGLSGNTIYF
DNA: TGTGCCAGCTCACCACCGACAGGGCTCTCTGGAAACACCATATATTTT

D: TRBD2
J: TRBJ2-3
V: TRBV28
length: 20
size: .
CDR3: CASIRGLAGSSNIRTDTQYF
DNA: TGTGCCAGCATCAGGGGACTAGCGGGCAGTTCAAACATTCGCACAGATACGCAGTATTTT

D: TRBD2
J: TRBJ2-5
V: TRBV6-1
length: 14
size: .
CDR3: CASCAGGFQETQYF
DNA: TGTGCCAGTTGTGCGGGAGGCTTCCAAGAGACCCAGTACTTC

D: TRBD2
J: TRBJ2-7
V: TRBV11-2
length: 13
size: once
CDR3: CASSSAGRAEQYF
DNA: TGTGCCAGCAGCTCGGCAGGGAGGGCCGAGCAGTACTTC

D: .
J: TRBJ2-7
V: TRBV18
length: 14
size: once
CDR3: CASSPPDRPYEQYF
DNA: TGTGCCAGCTCACCACCCGACAGACCCTACGAGCAGTACTTC